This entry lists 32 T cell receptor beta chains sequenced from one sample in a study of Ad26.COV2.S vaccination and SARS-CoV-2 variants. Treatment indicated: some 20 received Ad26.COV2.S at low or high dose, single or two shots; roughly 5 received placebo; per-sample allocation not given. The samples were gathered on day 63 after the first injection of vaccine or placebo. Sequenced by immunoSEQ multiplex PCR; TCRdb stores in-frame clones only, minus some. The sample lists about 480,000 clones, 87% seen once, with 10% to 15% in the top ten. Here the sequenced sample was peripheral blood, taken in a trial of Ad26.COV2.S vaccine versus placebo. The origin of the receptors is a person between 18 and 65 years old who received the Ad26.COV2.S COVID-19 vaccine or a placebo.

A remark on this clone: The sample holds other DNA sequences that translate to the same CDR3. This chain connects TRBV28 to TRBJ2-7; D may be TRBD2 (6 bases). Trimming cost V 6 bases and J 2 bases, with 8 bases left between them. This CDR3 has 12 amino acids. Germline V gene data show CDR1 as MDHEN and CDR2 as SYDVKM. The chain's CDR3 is CASRSGAYEQYF. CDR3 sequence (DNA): TGTGCCAGCAGGTCGGGAGCCTACGAGCAGTACTTC.

The CDR3 loop reads CASSPPGPEAFF. CDR3 coding DNA: TGTGCCAGCAGCCCGCCAGGCCCTGAAGCTTTCTTT. The chain links TRBV7-8 to TRBJ1-1; no clear D. Trimming removed 5 bases from V and 6 bases from J, with 10 bases in between. The germline gives CDR1 SGHVS, CDR2 FQNEAQ. The CDR3 is made up of 12 amino acids.

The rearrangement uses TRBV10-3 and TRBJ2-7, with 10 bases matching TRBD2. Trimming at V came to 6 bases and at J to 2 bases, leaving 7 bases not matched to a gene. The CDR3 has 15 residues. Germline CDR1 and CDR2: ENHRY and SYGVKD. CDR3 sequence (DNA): TGTGCCATCAGGGGAGGGACTAGCGAGACCTACGAGCAGTACTTC. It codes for CAIRGGTSETYEQYF.

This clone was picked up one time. As DNA, the CDR3 is TGTGCCAGCAGCTTAGAATCCAACAGGGAGGCTGAAAAACTGTTTTTT. Translation gives CASSLESNREAEKLFF. The chain uses TRBV7-2 and TRBJ1-4; D might be TRBD1 (6 bases). The CDR3 runs 16 residues. Germline assignment: CDR1 SGHTA and CDR2 FQGNSA. Trimming pared 1 base from V and 7 bases from J, leaving 16 bases between.

The chain's CDR3 is CASSFNRETDTQYF. In DNA, the CDR3 is TGTGCCAGCAGCTTCAACCGCGAAACAGATACGCAGTATTTT. The V and J genes are TRBV11-3 and TRBJ2-3; no firm D call. The germline CDR1 and CDR2 sequences are SGHNT and YENEEA. The CDR3 is 14 residues long. The germline V and J ends were trimmed by 3 bases and 3 bases, with 10 bases remaining between them.

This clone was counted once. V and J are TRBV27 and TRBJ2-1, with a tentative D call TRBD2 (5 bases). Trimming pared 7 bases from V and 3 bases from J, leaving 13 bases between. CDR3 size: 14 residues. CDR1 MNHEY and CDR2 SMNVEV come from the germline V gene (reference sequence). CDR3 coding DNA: TGTGCCAGCACCTCCCTCGGGAACTACAATGAGCAGTTCTTC. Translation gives CASTSLGNYNEQFF.

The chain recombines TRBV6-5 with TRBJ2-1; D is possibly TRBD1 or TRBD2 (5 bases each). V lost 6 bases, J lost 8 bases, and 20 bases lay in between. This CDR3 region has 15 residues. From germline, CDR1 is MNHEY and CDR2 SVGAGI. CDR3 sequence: CASRAGTTRGHEQFF. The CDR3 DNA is TGTGCCAGCAGAGCCGGGACCACAAGAGGTCATGAGCAGTTCTTC.

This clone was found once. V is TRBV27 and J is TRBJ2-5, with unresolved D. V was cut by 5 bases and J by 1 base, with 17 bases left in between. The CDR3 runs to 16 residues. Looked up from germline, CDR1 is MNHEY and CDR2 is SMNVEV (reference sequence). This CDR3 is CASSPGALRAQETQYF. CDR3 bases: TGTGCCAGCAGTCCCGGAGCCCTAAGGGCCCAAGAGACCCAGTACTTC.

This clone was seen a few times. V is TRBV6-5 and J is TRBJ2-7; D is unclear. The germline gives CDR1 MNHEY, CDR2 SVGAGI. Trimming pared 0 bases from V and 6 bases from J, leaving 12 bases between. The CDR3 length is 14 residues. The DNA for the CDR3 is TGTGCCAGCAGTTACTCCCCCTTTGTCACCGAGCAGTACTTC. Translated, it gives CASSYSPFVTEQYF.

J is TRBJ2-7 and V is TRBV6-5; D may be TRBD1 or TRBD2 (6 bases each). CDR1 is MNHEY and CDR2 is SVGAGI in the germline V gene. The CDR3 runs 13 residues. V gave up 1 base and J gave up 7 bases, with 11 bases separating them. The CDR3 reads CASSYLGGLEQYF. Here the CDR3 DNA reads TGTGCCAGCAGTTACTTAGGGGGGCTTGAGCAGTACTTC.

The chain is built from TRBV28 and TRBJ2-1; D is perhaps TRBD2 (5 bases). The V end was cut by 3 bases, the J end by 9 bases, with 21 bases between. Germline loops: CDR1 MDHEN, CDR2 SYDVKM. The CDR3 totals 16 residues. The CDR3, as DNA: TGTGCCAGCAGTTTTCGCGGGCAGTCAGTGGGTGGTGAGCAGTTCTTC. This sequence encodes CASSFRGQSVGGEQFF. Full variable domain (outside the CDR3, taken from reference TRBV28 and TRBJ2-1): DVKVTQSSRYLVKRTGEKVFLECVQDMDHENMFWYRQDPGLGLRLIYFSYDVKMKEKGDIPEGYSVSREKKERFSLILESASTNQTSMYLCASSFRGQSVGGEQFFGPGTRLTVL.

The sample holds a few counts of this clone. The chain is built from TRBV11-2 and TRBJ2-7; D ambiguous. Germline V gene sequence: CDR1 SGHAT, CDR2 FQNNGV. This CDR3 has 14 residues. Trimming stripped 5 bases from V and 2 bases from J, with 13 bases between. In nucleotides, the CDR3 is TGTGCCAGCAGCCTGCTCTTTGGTCCCTACGAGCAGTACTTC. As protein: CASSLLFGPYEQYF.

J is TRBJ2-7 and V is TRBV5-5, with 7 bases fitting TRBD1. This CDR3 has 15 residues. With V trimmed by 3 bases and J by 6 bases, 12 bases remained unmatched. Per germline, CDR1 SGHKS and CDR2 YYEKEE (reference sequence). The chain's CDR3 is CASSSRMTGSGEQYF. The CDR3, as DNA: TGTGCCAGCAGCTCCCGAATGACAGGGTCAGGCGAGCAGTACTTC. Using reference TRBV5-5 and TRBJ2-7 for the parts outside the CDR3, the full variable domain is DAGVTQSPTHLIKTRGQQVTLRCSPISGHKSVSWYQQVLGQGPQFIFQYYEKEERGRGNFPDRFSARQFPNYSSELNVNALLLGDSALYLCASSSRMTGSGEQYFGPGTRLTVT.

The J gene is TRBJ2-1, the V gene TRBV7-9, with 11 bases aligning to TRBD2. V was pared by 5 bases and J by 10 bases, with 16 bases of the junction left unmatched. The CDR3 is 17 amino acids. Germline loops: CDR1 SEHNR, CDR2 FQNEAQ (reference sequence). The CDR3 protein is CASSIRLGLAGGEEQFF. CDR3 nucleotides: TGTGCCAGCAGCATCCGTTTGGGGCTAGCGGGAGGTGAGGAGCAGTTCTTC.

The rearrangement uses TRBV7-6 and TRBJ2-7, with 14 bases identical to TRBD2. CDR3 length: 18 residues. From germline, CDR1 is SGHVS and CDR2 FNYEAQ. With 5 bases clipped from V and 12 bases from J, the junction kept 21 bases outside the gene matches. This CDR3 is CASSRLAGGPMRVFDWYF. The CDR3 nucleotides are TGTGCCAGCAGCCGACTAGCGGGAGGGCCCATGAGGGTCTTTGATTGGTACTTC. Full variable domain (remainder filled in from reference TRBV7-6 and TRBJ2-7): GAGVSQSPRYKVTKRGQDVALRCDPISGHVSLYWYRQALGQGPEFLTYFNYEAQQDKSGLPNDRFSAERPEGSISTLTIQRTEQRDSAMYRCASSRLAGGPMRVFDWYFGPGTRLTVT.

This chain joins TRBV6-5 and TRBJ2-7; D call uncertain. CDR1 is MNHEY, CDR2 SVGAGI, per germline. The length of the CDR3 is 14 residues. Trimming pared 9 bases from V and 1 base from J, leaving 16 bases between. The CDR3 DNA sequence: TGTGCCAGTTTACGGGTAGGTGGTTCCTACGAGCAGTACTTC. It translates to CASLRVGGSYEQYF.

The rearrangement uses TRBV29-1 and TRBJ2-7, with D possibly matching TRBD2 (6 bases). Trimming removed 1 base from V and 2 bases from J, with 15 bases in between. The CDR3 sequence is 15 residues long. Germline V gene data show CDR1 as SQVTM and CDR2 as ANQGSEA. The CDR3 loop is CSVEGGDSEPYEQYF. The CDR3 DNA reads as TGCAGCGTTGAAGGGGGGGATTCGGAACCCTACGAGCAGTACTTC.

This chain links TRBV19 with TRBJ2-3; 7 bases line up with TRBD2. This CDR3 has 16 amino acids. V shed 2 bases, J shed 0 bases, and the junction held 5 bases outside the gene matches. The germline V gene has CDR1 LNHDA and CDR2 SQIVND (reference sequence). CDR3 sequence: CASSITQGGSTDTQYF. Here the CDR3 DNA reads TGTGCCAGTAGTATAACGCAGGGAGGGAGCACAGATACGCAGTATTTT. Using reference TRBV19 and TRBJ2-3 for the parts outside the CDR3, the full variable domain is DGGITQSPKYLFRKEGQNVTLSCEQNLNHDAMYWYRQDPGQGLRLIYYSQIVNDFQKGDIAEGYSVSREKKESFPLTVTSAQKNPTAFYLCASSITQGGSTDTQYFGPGTRLTVL.

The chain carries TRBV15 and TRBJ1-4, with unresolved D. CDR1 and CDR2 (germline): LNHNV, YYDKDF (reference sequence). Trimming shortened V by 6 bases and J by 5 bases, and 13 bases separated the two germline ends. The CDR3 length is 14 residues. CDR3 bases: TGTGCCACCAGGGGAAGGGCAGAGAATGAAAAACTGTTTTTT. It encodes CATRGRAENEKLFF.

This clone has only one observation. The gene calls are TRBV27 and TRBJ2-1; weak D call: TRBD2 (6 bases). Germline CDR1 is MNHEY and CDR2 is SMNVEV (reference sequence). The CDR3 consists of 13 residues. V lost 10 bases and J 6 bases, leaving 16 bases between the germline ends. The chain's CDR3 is CATNYPTSNEQFF. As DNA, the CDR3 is TGTGCCACCAACTACCCGACTAGCAATGAGCAGTTCTTC.

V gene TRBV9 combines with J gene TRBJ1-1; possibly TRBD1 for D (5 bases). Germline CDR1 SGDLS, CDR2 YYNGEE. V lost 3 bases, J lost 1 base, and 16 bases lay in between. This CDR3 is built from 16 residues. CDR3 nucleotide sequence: TGTGCCAGCAGCGCCAATTCCGGGACGACGAACACTGAAGCTTTCTTT. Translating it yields CASSANSGTTNTEAFF.

The CDR3 DNA reads TGTGCCAGCAGCCAAGATAGAATCTCACCCCTCCACTTT. As protein: CASSQDRISPLHF. J is TRBJ1-6 and V is TRBV3-1 (or the pseudogene TRBV3-2); D is uncertain. Germline CDR1 is LGHDT and CDR2 is YNNKEL (reference sequence). This CDR3 has 13 amino acids. V was cut by 0 bases and J by 10 bases, with 7 bases left in between.

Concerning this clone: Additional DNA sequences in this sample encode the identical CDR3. The CDR3 protein is CAWSGGDNQPQHF. The CDR3 DNA reads as TGTGCCTGGAGCGGGGGGGACAATCAGCCCCAGCATTTT. The chain joins TRBV30 to TRBJ1-5; D perhaps matches TRBD1 (5 bases). The CDR3 is made up of 13 amino acids. The germline gives CDR1 GTSNPN, CDR2 SVGIG (reference sequence). The V and J ends lost 3 bases and 3 bases respectively, with 9 bases between them.

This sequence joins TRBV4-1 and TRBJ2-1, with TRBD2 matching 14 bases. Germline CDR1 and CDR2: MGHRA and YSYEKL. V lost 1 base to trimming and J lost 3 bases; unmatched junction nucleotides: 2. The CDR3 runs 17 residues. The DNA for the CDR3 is TGCGCCAGCAGCCAAGGACTAGCGGGAGGGTTCTACAATGAGCAGTTCTTC. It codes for CASSQGLAGGFYNEQFF.

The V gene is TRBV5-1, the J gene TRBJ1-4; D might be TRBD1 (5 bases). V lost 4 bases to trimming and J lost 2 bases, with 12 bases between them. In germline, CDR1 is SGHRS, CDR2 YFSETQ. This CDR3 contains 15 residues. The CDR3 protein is CASSATQGTNEKLFF. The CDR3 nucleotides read TGCGCCAGCAGCGCCACCCAGGGTACTAATGAAAAACTGTTTTTT. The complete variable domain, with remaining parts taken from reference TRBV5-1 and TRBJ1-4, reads KAGVTQTPRYLIKTRGQQVTLSCSPISGHRSVSWYQQTPGQGLQFLFEYFSETQRNKGNFPGRFSGRQFSNSRSEMNVSTLELGDSALYLCASSATQGTNEKLFFGSGTQLSVL.

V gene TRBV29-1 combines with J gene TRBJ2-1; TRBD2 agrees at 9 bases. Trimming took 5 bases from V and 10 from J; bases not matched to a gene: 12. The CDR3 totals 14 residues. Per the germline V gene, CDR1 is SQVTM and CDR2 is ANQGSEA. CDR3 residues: CSVNLAGAIREQFF. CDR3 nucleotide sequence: TGCAGCGTTAACTTAGCGGGGGCGATAAGAGAGCAGTTCTTC.

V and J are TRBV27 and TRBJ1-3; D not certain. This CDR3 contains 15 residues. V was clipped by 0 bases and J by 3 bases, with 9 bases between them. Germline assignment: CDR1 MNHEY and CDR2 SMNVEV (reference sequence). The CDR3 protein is CASSLSGPFGNTIYF. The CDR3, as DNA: TGTGCCAGCAGTTTATCGGGCCCCTTTGGAAACACCATATATTTT.

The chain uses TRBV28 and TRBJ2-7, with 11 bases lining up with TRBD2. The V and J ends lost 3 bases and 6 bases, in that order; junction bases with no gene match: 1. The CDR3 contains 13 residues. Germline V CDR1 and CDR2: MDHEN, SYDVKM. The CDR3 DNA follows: TGTGCCAGCAGTTTGGGACTAGCGGCCGAGCAGTACTTC. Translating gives CASSLGLAAEQYF.

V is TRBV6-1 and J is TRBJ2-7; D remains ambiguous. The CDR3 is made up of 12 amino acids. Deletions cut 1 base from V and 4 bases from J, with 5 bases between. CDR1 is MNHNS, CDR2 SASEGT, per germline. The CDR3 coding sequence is TGTGCCAGCAGTGAAGTTAGGTACGAGCAGTACTTC. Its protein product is CASSEVRYEQYF.

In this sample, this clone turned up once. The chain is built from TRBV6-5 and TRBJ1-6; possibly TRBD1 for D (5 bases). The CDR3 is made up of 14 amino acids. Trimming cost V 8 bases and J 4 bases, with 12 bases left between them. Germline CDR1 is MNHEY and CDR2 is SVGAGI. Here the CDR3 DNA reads TGTGCCAGCGGGGGGACGGAGTATAATTCACCCCTCCACTTT. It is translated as CASGGTEYNSPLHF.

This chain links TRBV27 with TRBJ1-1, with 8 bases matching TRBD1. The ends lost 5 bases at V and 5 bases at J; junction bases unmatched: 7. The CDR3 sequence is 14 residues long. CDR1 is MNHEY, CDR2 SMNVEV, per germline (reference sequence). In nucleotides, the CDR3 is TGTGCCAGCAGTACGCAGGGGGCGCAGACTGAAGCTTTCTTT. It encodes CASSTQGAQTEAFF.

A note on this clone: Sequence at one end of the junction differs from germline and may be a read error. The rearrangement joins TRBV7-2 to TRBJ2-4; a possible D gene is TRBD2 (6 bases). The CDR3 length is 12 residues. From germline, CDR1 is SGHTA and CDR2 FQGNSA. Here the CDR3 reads CASSLATNIQYF. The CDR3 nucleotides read TGTGCCAGCAGCCTAGCGACAAACATTCAGTACTTC.